This T cell receptor (beta chain) was retrieved from a study of metastatic and nonmetastatic thyroid tumors. Study-wide points: Malignant tumors reportedly showed significantly higher TCR beta diversity than benign nodules in both blood and tumor.

This clone was seen ten or more times. Its matching antigen is unknown. The entire patient cohort was treatment-naive prior to thyroid surgery. TCRdb reassembled clones from the PCR reads with MiXCR. The sample has more than 10,000 clones, roughly 30% seen once. There are 11 residues in the CDR3. Per the germline V gene, CDR1 is MGHRA and CDR2 is YSYEKL. Trimming left V 6 bases short and J 6 bases short, with 8 bases between. This chain uses TRBV4-1 with TRBJ1-1; D uncertain. The receptor was derived from a female donor with papillary thyroid cancer or a benign thyroid nodule (not recorded which). Some clones in this sample may be carry-over from other donors' samples. Sequencing used tumor tissue. The DNA of the CDR3 is TGCGCCAGCAGGCGGGGATCTGAAGCTTTCTTT. This encodes CASRRGSEAFF.